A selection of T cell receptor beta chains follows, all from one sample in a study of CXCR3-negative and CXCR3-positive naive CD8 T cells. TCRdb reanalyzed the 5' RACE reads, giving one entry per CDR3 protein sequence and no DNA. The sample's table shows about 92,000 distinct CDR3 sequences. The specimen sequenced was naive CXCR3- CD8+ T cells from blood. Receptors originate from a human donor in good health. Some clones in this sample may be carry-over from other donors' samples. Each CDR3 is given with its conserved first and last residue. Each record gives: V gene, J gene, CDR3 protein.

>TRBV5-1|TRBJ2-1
CASSFPSRDRRNEQFF
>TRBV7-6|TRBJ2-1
CASSPGQAFVGQFF
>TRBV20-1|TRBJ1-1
CSARGGGDTEAFF
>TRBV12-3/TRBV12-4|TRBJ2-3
CASSPSADTQYF
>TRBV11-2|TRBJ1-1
CASSQGKGRNTEAFF
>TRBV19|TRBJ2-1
CASFIRAGTHNEQFF
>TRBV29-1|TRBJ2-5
CSVEEYLERETQYF
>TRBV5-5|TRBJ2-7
CASSFLAGDEQYF
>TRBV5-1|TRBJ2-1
CASSLEAGLAGDFNEQFF
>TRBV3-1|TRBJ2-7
CASSQDNLGEGSSYEQYF
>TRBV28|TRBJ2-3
CASSPGPAPDTQYF